This is a list of T cell receptor beta chains from one sample in a study of somatic mutations in cytotoxic T cells in rheumatoid arthritis. Clones were read by immunoSEQ multiplex PCR, and TCRdb kept only the in-frame ones, dropping some. The sample consists of more than 15,000 clones, roughly 80% of them appearing once. The sequenced sample was CD8+ T cells sorted from blood. The source of these receptors is an older woman in good health. The CDR3 runs from the conserved cysteine through the conserved F or W. Only some rows state a clone size, as once, few, many or a class for expanded clones.

. | TRBJ2-7 | TRBV27 | CASSPGLAGIYEQYF
. | TRBJ2-7 | TRBV7-6 | CASSLARGQGYEQYF
. | TRBJ2-7 | TRBV25-1 | CASSAGVLYHEQYF
. | TRBJ2-2 | TRBV7-9 | CASSLQGFSGELFF
. | TRBJ1-1 | TRBV30 | CAWSSDRGRTEAFF
. | TRBJ1-3 | TRBV9 | CASSVAGSSGNTIYF
. | TRBJ2-5 | TRBV5-1 | CASSLPPGQYF
. | TRBJ1-1 | TRBV23-1 | CASSLRWNTEAFF
. | TRBJ2-2 | TRBV7-2 | CASSPLAGGTGELFF
. | TRBJ1-5 | TRBV5-6 | CASSLGARDDSNQPQHF
once | TRBJ2-1 | TRBV19 | CASSHRESSYNEQFF
. | TRBJ1-1 | TRBV6-5 | CASSRRGEAGEAFF
. | TRBJ2-3 | TRBV7-7 | CASSPGQGIVDTQYF
. | TRBJ2-7 | TRBV11-2 | CASSLVWDSYEQYF
few | TRBJ1-1 | TRBV11-2 | CASSTGSQAFF
. | TRBJ1-2 | TRBV7-8 | CASSLAPTVLGYTF
. | TRBJ2-3 | TRBV9 | CASSSRQGADTQYF
. | TRBJ1-5 | TRBV27 | CASSPHGRPQHF
once | TRBJ1-1 | TRBV5-8 | CASSFGGNTEAFF
. | TRBJ2-1 | TRBV7-6 | CASSLLGTKEQFF
few | TRBJ1-1 | TRBV5-5 | CASSIDRDTEAFF
. | TRBJ2-3 | TRBV6-4 | CASSEGEHTDTQYF